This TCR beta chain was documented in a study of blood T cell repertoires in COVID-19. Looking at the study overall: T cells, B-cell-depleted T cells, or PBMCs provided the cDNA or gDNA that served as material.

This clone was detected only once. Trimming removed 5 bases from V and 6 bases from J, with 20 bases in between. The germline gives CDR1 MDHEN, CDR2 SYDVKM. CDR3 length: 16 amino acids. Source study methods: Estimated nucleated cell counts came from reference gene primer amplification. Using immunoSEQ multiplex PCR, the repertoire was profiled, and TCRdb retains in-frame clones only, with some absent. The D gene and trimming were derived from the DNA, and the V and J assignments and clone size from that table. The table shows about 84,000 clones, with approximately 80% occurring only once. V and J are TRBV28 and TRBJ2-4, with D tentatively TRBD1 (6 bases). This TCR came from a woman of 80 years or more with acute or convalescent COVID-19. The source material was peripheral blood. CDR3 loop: CASSPGAEGLLNIQYF. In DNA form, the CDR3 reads TGTGCCAGCAGTCCAGGGGCCGAGGGCCTTCTAAACATTCAGTACTTC.